This T cell receptor beta chain was sequenced during a study of blood T cell repertoires in COVID-19 (TCRdb year 2020). In the study overall: Samples covering the acute and convalescent phases of COVID-19 were provided by collaborators in the United States, Italy and Spain. The material from the prospective study consisted of cDNA or gDNA derived from T cells, B-cell-depleted T cells, or PBMCs. Subjects who had been exposed to COVID-19, were actively infected with it, or had recovered from it provided the deeply sampled blood TCRbeta repertoires that made up the dataset. The repertoires were released in a freely available public database meant as a resource for research on the immune response to SARS-CoV-2. Samples came from the ongoing ImmuneRACE study (first 160 participants) plus 1,254 subjects from 6 global collaborators. Sample metadata almost always included a de-identified subject ID, COVID-19 status, age in years and sex. HLA class I and class II types, where available, came from metadata supplied by the sample provider rather than from assay-based typing. Here is what the overall study found, with its caveats: How much clinical and demographic metadata was included differed by source and by participant, and the metadata was provided uncurated.

To note about this clone: Its target antigen remains unknown. Per-base qualities were not stored, and no clone one base away is much larger.

Compared with germline, V lacks 1 base and J lacks 5 bases; bases without a gene match: 11. The germline V gene provides CDR1 SGHTA and CDR2 FQGNSA. The CDR3 spans 18 residues, from the cysteine through the phenylalanine. Only the CDR3 region is kept as DNA, spanning 54 bases read in frame from base 1. TCRbeta CDR3 regions were amplified from genomic DNA by means of the immunoSEQ Assay, a bias-controlled multiplex PCR. Concerning the study's data processing: Within the assay, amplification of reference gene primers was used to estimate how many nucleated cells each sample contained. To quantify the absolute abundance of each unique TCRbeta CDR3 rearrangement, sequence reads were collapsed and filtered. For each sample, productive Simpson clonality was calculated as the square root of Simpson's diversity index over productive rearrangements. This immuneACCESS table, as held by TCRdb, lists in-frame sequences with V and J called but not all clones. Of the missing ones, under half trace to an unresolved V gene in checked studies; the others have no known cause. V and J calls and clone size are copied from that table; D and trimming were computed from the DNA. The sample table records 120,000 to 150,000 clones; around 84% of these occur just once. The ten largest make up around 7.2% of the sample.

Whole blood was collected in K2EDTA tubes by collaborating institutions according to the institutions' own protocols. For TCRbeta analysis, collaborator samples were shipped as frozen whole blood, as isolated PBMCs, or as DNA extracted from either sample type. The TCR originated in a woman aged 45-60 years in a cohort sampled during active or convalescent COVID-19. Recombination connected TRBV7-2 to TRBJ2-2; TRBD2 aligns with 9 central bases. The sample was peripheral blood. DNA sequence: TGTGCCAGCAGCTTAGTGGGTAGCGGGGGATACGGTACCGGGGAGCTGTTTTTT. Its coded protein is CASSLVGSGGYGTGELFF.